Sequencing of this T cell receptor (beta chain) was carried out in a study of shared clonotypes between healthy human individuals (dated by TCRdb to about 2020). For context, the study as a whole: The cohort comprised two women and a few men aged 18 to 49 years. For each donor, CD4 naive and CD4 memory were each given three plates, CD8 naive was given two plates, and CD8 memory was given one plate. The study deeply sequenced blood TCR repertoires of 5 or 6 healthy adults to estimate repertoire size and the extent of clonotype sharing between individuals. Different laboratories and diverse techniques were used to prepare libraries and sequence TCR repertoires, to increase sequencing depth and limit assay-specific biases. Each donor's leukapheresis produced roughly between about 0.9 and 9.5 billion PBMCs. Overall study results and their limits: Sampling was limited to blood, and TCR repertoires in tissue likely differ from TCR repertoires in blood. When a few donors were compared, the shared fraction of clonotypes was about 5.5% for naive CD4, about 4% for naive CD8, about 2.5% for memory CD4, and under 0.5% for memory CD8. Rarefaction of sorted-subset datasets indicated incomplete sequencing despite the large sequencing depth. Pairwise subsampling indicated that sequencing depth was expected to affect the degree of clonotype sharing among donors. Estimated clonotype richness was generally larger for naive than for memory subsets. The genetic and exposure-history diversity represented was limited by the small number of donors. Higher generation probabilities were observed for clonotypes shared by all four sorted-subset donors than for non-shared clonotypes.

V was cut back by 3 bases and J by 8 bases, leaving a gap of 13 bases between them. The germline V gene supplies CDR1 MDHEN and CDR2 SYDVKM. Reading from cysteine to phenylalanine, the CDR3 counts 13 amino acids. Of the read, only the CDR3 DNA is kept; its 39 bases are in frame from base 1. Healthy HIV-negative adults with no recently reported acute infections or vaccinations were included as donors. Every donor was a Caucasian adult living in Nashville, Tennessee, USA. CD4+ T cells were enriched through magnetic negative selection, after which naive cells were positively selected on CD45RA and the remaining negative fraction served as the memory subset. Blood was obtained by leukapheresis, after which PBMCs were separated by Ficoll-Histopaque density gradient centrifugation and cryopreserved in liquid nitrogen vapor phase. Analytical flow cytometry was used to check the purity and quantity of every magnetically sorted T cell population. Each sorted fraction had its genomic DNA isolated and then quantified by UV absorbance on a Nanodrop 2000c.

Using the deep immunoSEQ assay, multiplex PCR amplified TCR CDR3 regions from genomic DNA. Genomic DNA extracted from each cell subset was distributed evenly over all wells of several immunoSEQ 96-well plates, and each plate served as one replicate. Each replicate PCR for sorted subsets received approximately 220 ng genomic DNA, equal to tens of thousands of T cell genomes. Purified libraries were measured with a Qubit 3.0 fluorometer, size-checked on a Bioanalyzer 2100, and measured again with the KAPA Library Quantification kit. Each immunoSEQ 96-well plate was sequenced on its own single-read 150-cycle Illumina NextSeq 550 flow cell. Processing in the source paper ran as follows. Because only junctional sequences without quality scores were contained in the immunoSEQ output, filtering matching that applied to full-length reads could not be performed. Sequences were annotated with PyIR, a Python wrapper for IgBLAST v1.9, and V/J genes and CDR3 were assigned using IMGT germline references. Reads were removed for weak V/J assignments (E-value above 1e-6), missing CDR3, stop codons, out-of-frame junctions, or ambiguous translated residues. V3J clonotypes were defined as sequences sharing an identical inferred V gene, J gene, and CDR3 amino acid sequence. Percentage overlap between repertoires was computed as shared unique clonotypes divided by the size of the smaller repertoire. Three approaches were used to assess repertoire richness: RTK rarefaction, the Chao1 estimator, and Recon v2.1 estimates of unobserved clonotypes. OLGA was used to compute generation probabilities for all TCRbeta clonotypes that the gDNA method yielded from several donors. The clones in this table, taken by TCRdb from immuneACCESS, are in-frame only. Not every clone is retained; where verified, under half of the shortfall comes from an unresolved V gene, and the cause of the rest is unknown. The DNA gave D and trimming, while V, J and clone size come from that table. Across this sample there are roughly 2 million clones, with about 95% seen only once. 0.1% to 0.15% of the sample comes from the top ten.

As to this clone: This receptor's antigen is unknown. No qualities accompany the bases; no much larger clone lies one base away.

The sequenced material came from naive CD4+ T cells sorted from blood. The intended sense of this specimen's cell subset or site label: CD45RA+ positively selected. The receptor was derived from a man between 18 and 35 years old in good health. The receptor chain draws on TRBV28 and TRBJ1-2, with TRBD1 as a weak D call on 5 bases. The DNA sequence is TGTGCCAGCAGTTTGCCCCCAGGGAGCGGCTACACCTTC. It codes for CASSLPPGSGYTF.